The table lists the clone carrying this T cell receptor beta chain with a count of one. The antigen is undetermined. This entry belongs to a study of T cell responses to AZD1222 COVID-19 vaccine. Study observations and caveats: Receipt of two AZD1222 doses was followed by a rise in Spike-specific TCR breadth and depth. Of spike-specific TCRs, nearly half reportedly target regions left unmutated in variants.

CDR3 length: 12 amino acids. The V end lost 7 bases, the J end lost 2 bases, and 9 bases lay between the germline ends. Germline V gene data show CDR1 as MNHEY and CDR2 as SVGAGI. Repertoires were generated with immunoSEQ multiplex PCR, while TCRdb's copy carries only in-frame clones and drops some. The data show around 170,000 clones, roughly 88% seen once. This receptor was identified in an adult in good health. This chain joins TRBV6-5 and TRBJ2-7; D is tentatively TRBD1 or TRBD2 (6 bases each). The sequenced sample was peripheral blood, obtained on day 0 of AZD1222 vaccination. CDR3 protein: CASMGGAYEQYF. The CDR3 bases are TGTGCCAGCATGGGGGGCGCCTACGAGCAGTACTTC.